This T cell receptor (beta chain) was observed in a study of regulatory T cells in long-lasting Graves disease. Findings of the study overall: Persistent-disease Graves' patients showed less TCR diversity than new cases. Study was limited to peripheral blood, excluding thyroid tissue.

Researchers made TCR beta libraries by using iRepertoire HTBI primers and running Arm-PCR on CDR3 regions. Original data processing: Identification yielded some 60 TRBV and roughly 14 TRBJ segments across samples. TCRdb re-called the multiplex PCR reads with MiXCR, one entry per CDR3 protein. TCRdb assigned the V and J calls; the authors' analysis was not used. The table lists roughly 470,000 distinct CDR3 sequences, roughly 20% of them singletons. Looked up from germline, CDR1 is MDHEN and CDR2 is SYDVKM. The CDR3 is 16 amino acids. V lost 0 bases to trimming and J lost 3 bases, with 14 bases between them. Indicated time point: persistent/refractory GD, antithyroid drugs over 5 years with positive TRAb. Preparation of the TCR library used RNA extracted from PBMCs. This clonotype has at least ten counts. Antigen specificity is unknown.

This sequence was found in a female donor with Graves disease. Material: peripheral blood mononuclear cells (PBMCs), obtained when the disease was refractory, from a patient treated with antithyroid drugs. The rearrangement uses TRBV28 and TRBJ2-5; maybe TRBD2 (7 bases). The CDR3 sequence: CASSLWGGQMEETQYF. CDR3 coding DNA: TGTGCCAGCAGTTTATGGGGGGGGCAGATGGAAGAGACCCAGTACTTC.